Listed here are 20 T cell receptor beta chains from one sample, sequenced in a study of control samples from healthy donors and cancer patients. The method was immunoSEQ multiplex PCR; TCRdb's version includes in-frame clones alone and lacks a portion of them. The sample comprises 70,000 to 100,000 clones, roughly 89% of which are singletons, and 1.5% to 2% rests with the top ten. The specimen was PBMCs. All receptors come from an older woman with head and neck cancer.

The chain joins TRBV7-9 to TRBJ1-4; 8 nucleotides line up with TRBD1. The germline V gene has CDR1 SEHNR and CDR2 FQNEAQ (reference sequence). There are 13 residues in the CDR3. With V trimmed by 3 bases and J by 8 bases, 2 bases remained unmatched. The chain's CDR3 is CASSFDRGEKLFF. DNA for the CDR3: TGTGCCAGCAGCTTCGACAGGGGAGAAAAACTGTTTTTT.

This CDR3 reads CASSPRQGTETQYF. For the CDR3, the DNA is TGTGCCAGCAGCCCAAGACAGGGGACTGAGACCCAGTACTTC. The chain uses TRBV7-2 and TRBJ2-5; 8 bases agree with TRBD1. Trimming removed 5 bases from V and 5 bases from J; junction bases left unmatched: 7. This CDR3 is 14 amino acids long. Germline lookup yields CDR1 SGHTA and CDR2 FQGNSA.

The rearrangement uses TRBV3-1 (or the pseudogene TRBV3-2) and TRBJ2-7; 10 nucleotides match TRBD2. The V and J ends lost 3 bases and 2 bases, in that order; junction bases with no gene match: 10. The CDR3 loop spans 17 amino acids. CDR1 is LGHDT, CDR2 YNNKEL, per germline (reference sequence). CDR3 coding DNA: TGTGCCAGCAGCCATCTAGCGGGAGACACGGGGACCTACGAGCAGTACTTC. It specifies CASSHLAGDTGTYEQYF.

The rearrangement uses TRBV25-1 and TRBJ1-2, with D unclear. The V end lost 4 bases, the J end lost 8 bases, and 17 bases lay between the germline ends. Germline CDR1 reads MGHDK; CDR2 reads SYGVNS. The CDR3 spans 14 residues. The CDR3 sequence is CASSVSDPIGGYTF. CDR3 in DNA: TGTGCCAGCAGTGTATCCGACCCCATAGGGGGCTACACCTTC.

This chain connects TRBV12-3 or TRBV12-4 to TRBJ2-7, with D unresolved. This CDR3 has 12 residues. Trimming pared 8 bases from V and 7 bases from J, leaving 15 bases between. The CDR3 sequence is CASGNRLGEQYF. CDR3 bases: TGTGCCAGCGGGAACCGATTGGGGGAGCAGTACTTC.

As regards this clone: Distinct nucleotide sequences in the sample also encode this CDR3. The chain carries TRBV7-3 and TRBJ2-3, with 10 nucleotides matching TRBD2. V shed 5 bases and J 6 bases; nucleotides not matched to a gene: 17. CDR1 is SGHTA and CDR2 is FQGTGA in the germline V gene. The CDR3 loop spans 18 amino acids. The CDR3 protein is CASSPLGRSSGSGDTQYF. CDR3 nucleotides: TGTGCCAGCAGCCCACTCGGCCGGTCTAGCGGGAGCGGGGATACGCAGTATTTT.

V is TRBV5-1 and J is TRBJ1-4; D is ambiguous. CDR3 size: 16 residues. Trimming took 0 bases from V and 0 from J, leaving 9 bases between them. Germline values: CDR1 SGHRS, CDR2 YFSETQ. The CDR3 spells CASSLAGSSTNEKLFF. The CDR3 nucleotides read TGCGCCAGCAGCTTGGCTGGCTCCTCAACTAATGAAAAACTGTTTTTT.

This clone occurred once. The J gene is TRBJ2-2, the V gene TRBV10-3, with D possibly being TRBD1 or TRBD2 (5 bases each). V was trimmed by 8 bases and J by 1 base, leaving 5 bases between them. This CDR3 contains 12 residues. CDR1 ENHRY and CDR2 SYGVKD come from the germline V gene. The CDR3 protein is CAIGGNTGELFF. DNA for the CDR3: TGTGCCATCGGGGGGAACACCGGGGAGCTGTTTTTT.

This chain connects TRBV15 to TRBJ2-5, with 10 nucleotides matching TRBD2. V gave up 0 bases and J gave up 2 bases; unmatched junction bases: 3. CDR1 and CDR2 from the germline V gene are LNHNV and YYDKDF (reference sequence). The CDR3 extends over 16 amino acids. Here the CDR3 reads CATSRDRTSGQETQYF. CDR3 bases: TGTGCCACCAGCAGAGATCGGACTAGCGGACAAGAGACCCAGTACTTC.

This chain uses TRBV7-8 with TRBJ1-4; a possible D gene is TRBD1 (6 bases). Germline CDR1 reads SGHVS; CDR2 reads FQNEAQ. Trimming cost V 4 bases and J 8 bases, with 17 bases left between them. The CDR3 is 15 amino acids. The CDR3 DNA sequence: TGTGCCAGCAGCTCAGGCAACCGGGACACCGAAAAACTGTTTTTT. This encodes CASSSGNRDTEKLFF.

The chain's CDR3 is CASSLGGSTDTQYF. In nucleotides, the CDR3 is TGCGCCAGCAGCTTGGGGGGGAGCACAGATACGCAGTATTTT. The chain links TRBV5-1 to TRBJ2-3, with D perhaps TRBD1 or TRBD2 (5 bases each). Looked up from germline, CDR1 is SGHRS and CDR2 is YFSETQ. The CDR3 contains 14 residues. V lost 0 bases and J lost 0, with 5 bases in between.

This chain joins TRBV27 and TRBJ1-6, with D uncertain. Per the germline V gene, CDR1 is MNHEY and CDR2 is SMNVEV (reference sequence). The CDR3 spans 15 residues. V shed 2 bases and J shed 5 bases, with 10 bases lying between them. The CDR3 region is CASSLHSVNNSPLHF. The CDR3 DNA is TGTGCCAGCAGTTTACACAGCGTCAATAATTCACCCCTCCACTTT.

V gene TRBV5-1 combines with J gene TRBJ2-3; D call uncertain. The CDR3 consists of 13 residues. The V gene's germline CDR1 is SGHRS and CDR2 YFSETQ. V was trimmed by 4 bases and J by 6 bases, leaving 12 bases between them. CDR3 sequence: CASSEAGSDTQYF. In nucleotides, the CDR3 is TGCGCCAGCAGCGAAGCAGGTAGCGATACGCAGTATTTT.

This chain uses TRBV24-1 with TRBJ1-5; a possible D gene is TRBD1 (6 bases). The CDR3 is made up of 14 amino acids. The ends were cut back, 4 bases at V and 4 bases at J, with 10 bases in the middle. The germline gives CDR1 KGHDR, CDR2 SFDVKD. The CDR3 nucleotides are TGTGCCACCAGTGACAGGGGATGGAATCAGCCCCAGCATTTT. Residues: CATSDRGWNQPQHF.

The V call is TRBV4-3, the J call TRBJ2-2; a possible D gene is TRBD2 (5 bases). CDR1 is LGHNA and CDR2 is YSLEER in the germline V gene. V lost 6 bases and J lost 5, with 13 bases in between. The CDR3 consists of 14 residues. The CDR3 region is CASRGASGTGELFF. In nucleotides, the CDR3 is TGCGCCAGCAGGGGAGCTTCGGGGACCGGGGAGCTGTTTTTT.

The rearrangement links TRBV24-1 to TRBJ1-5; D is unresolved. The CDR3 totals 13 residues. With 5 bases removed from V and 5 bases from J, the gap between germline ends came to 9 bases. Looked up from germline, CDR1 is KGHDR and CDR2 is SFDVKD. The CDR3 DNA reads as TGTGCCACCAGTGTGTATGGACATCAGCCCCAGCATTTT. Translating gives CATSVYGHQPQHF.

The chain has TRBV7-2 and TRBJ1-6, with D possibly TRBD1 on 5 matching bases. Per germline, CDR1 SGHTA and CDR2 FQGNSA. The CDR3 runs to 13 residues. The ends were cut back, 5 bases at V and 13 bases at J, with 15 bases in the middle. The CDR3 region has the DNA TGTGCCAGCAGCCCAGGGATCAGGACGCCCCTCCACTTT. Translation: CASSPGIRTPLHF. Full variable domain (outside the CDR3, taken from reference TRBV7-2 and TRBJ1-6): GAGVSQSPSNKVTEKGKDVELRCDPISGHTALYWYRQSLGQGLEFLIYFQGNSAPDKSGLPSDRFSAERTGGSVSTLTIQRTQQEDSAVYLCASSPGIRTPLHFGNGTRLTVT.

The rearrangement uses TRBV5-1 and TRBJ1-2, with D possibly matching TRBD1 (5 bases). V gave up 4 bases and J gave up 3 bases, with 10 bases separating them. The CDR3 extends over 13 amino acids. CDR1 SGHRS and CDR2 YFSETQ come from the germline V gene. CDR3: CASSGQLDYGYTF. The CDR3 coding sequence is TGCGCCAGCAGCGGACAATTGGACTATGGCTACACCTTC.

The rearrangement uses TRBV18 and TRBJ2-2; D is possibly TRBD1 (6 bases). The CDR3 extends over 14 amino acids. Germline CDR1 is KGHSH and CDR2 is LQKENI. The ends were cut back, 5 bases at V and 4 bases at J, with 11 bases in the middle. The CDR3 loop is CASSFDRSTGELFF. CDR3 DNA sequence: TGTGCCAGCTCATTCGACAGGTCCACCGGGGAGCTGTTTTTT.

V gene TRBV5-1 combines with J gene TRBJ2-1, with 9 positions matching TRBD2. From germline, CDR1 is SGHRS and CDR2 YFSETQ. Trimming at V came to 4 bases and at J to 8 bases, leaving 10 bases not matched to a gene. The length of the CDR3 is 15 residues. The CDR3 sequence: CASSALAGGPDEQFF. Written as DNA, the CDR3 is TGCGCCAGCAGCGCCCTCGCGGGAGGGCCCGATGAGCAGTTCTTC.